The subject of this entry is one T cell receptor beta chain. Its antigen remains unidentified. The sample originates from a study of beta chain features in type 1 diabetes. Overall study: In all, approximately 110 million sorted cells from all samples were analyzed. Broader study findings: A potential influence of HLA type upon TCRB rearrangement remained unresolved herein. In comparison with healthy donors, patients had naive, central memory and Treg TCRB repertoires that appeared more similar. All four CD4+ subsets of Type 1 diabetes patients contained TCRB CDR3s that were moderately but significantly shorter.

Expressed TCRB transcripts were sequenced because the entire RNA isolate underwent reverse transcription. TCRdb's table, derived via immunoSEQ multiplex PCR, lists solely in-frame clones and lacks some. The data hold 400,000 to 450,000 clones, with approximately 15% observed a single time. Trimming pared 1 base from V and 0 bases from J, leaving 6 bases between. The CDR3 extends over 14 amino acids. The germline CDR1 and CDR2 sequences are MGHRA and YSYEKL. Sequencing input: naive CD4+ T cells from blood. The chain joins TRBV4-1 to TRBJ1-2; D unclear. The sequence was collected from a man aged 25-45 years in good health. In nucleotides, the CDR3 is TGCGCCAGCAGCCAAGTTCGGGCTAACTATGGCTACACCTTC. This encodes CASSQVRANYGYTF.